This T cell receptor (beta chain) was found in a study of blood T cell repertoires in COVID-19. Produced via immunoSEQ multiplex PCR; TCRdb's table is partial and in-frame only. The sample records approximately 110,000 clones, around 87% being singletons. Germline V lookup: CDR1 KGHSH, CDR2 LQKENI. The length of the CDR3 is 15 residues. V lost 0 bases, J lost 6 bases, and 11 bases lay in between. The chain is built from TRBV18 and TRBJ2-2, with D maybe TRBD2 (6 bases). This sequence originates from a woman of 80 years or more with acute or convalescent COVID-19. The sample consisted of peripheral blood. As DNA, the CDR3 is TGTGCCAGCTCACCACCGGGACTGGCCTCCGGGGAGCTGTTTTTT. Protein sequence: CASSPPGLASGELFF.